This TCR beta chain was obtained from a study of identical twins. A few counts support this clonotype. Its target is unknown. Germline V gene data show CDR1 as SEHNR and CDR2 as FQNEAQ (reference sequence). The CDR3 contains 12 residues. Deletions cut 1 base from V and 5 bases from J, with 6 bases between. Study-level findings and limits: Researchers caution that invariant MAIT and iNKT cells could partly confound zero-insertion analyses.

MiXCR was run by TCRdb on the 5' RACE reads, yielding one entry per CDR3 protein. The profile covers roughly 250,000 distinct CDR3 sequences, with roughly 7.5% appearing a single time and about 5.6% taken by the ten largest. This sample also appeared in a second study, on yellow fever vaccine responses in identical twins.

The sequence was obtained from a woman between 18 and 30 years old in good health. This chain uses TRBV7-9 with TRBJ2-7, with no clear D. Sequenced material: CD8+ T cells sorted from blood. The CDR3 spells CASSLDSHEQYV. The CDR3 DNA reads TGTGCCAGCAGCTTAGACTCACACGAGCAGTACGTC.